The 13 T cell receptor beta chains reported below all come from one sample, sequenced in a study of regulatory T cells in long-lasting Graves disease. Arm-PCR of CDR3 regions and iRepertoire HTBI primers were the basis on which TCR beta libraries were built. In TCRdb, the multiplex PCR reads were re-called with MiXCR into one record per CDR3 protein. The sample has hundreds of thousands of distinct CDR3 sequences, roughly 13% seen once; the top ten hold roughly 10%. Indicated time point: newly diagnosed GD, antithyroid drugs for less than 3 months. Extracted PBMC RNA gave rise to the TCR library. These same records also appear under a second study, on T cells in Graves' hyperthyroidism and ophthalmopathy.

The source material was peripheral blood mononuclear cells (PBMCs), sampled at new diagnosis, from a patient treated with antithyroid drugs. Receptors were obtained from a man aged 30 to 45 with Graves disease.

This chain uses TRBV29-1 with TRBJ1-5; D uncertain. CDR3 size: 14 residues. Trimming cost V 4 bases and J 0 bases, with 10 bases left between them. CDR1 and CDR2 (germline): SQVTM, ANQGSEA. The CDR3: CSVATGYSNQPQHF. In DNA form, the CDR3 reads TGCAGCGTTGCGACTGGCTATAGCAATCAGCCCCAGCATTTT.

This clonotype was seen many times. CDR3 sequence reads: CATSRRGLQPTDTQYF. The CDR3 DNA reads TGTGCCACCAGCAGGCGCGGGCTACAACCCACAGATACGCAGTATTTT. The chain carries TRBV15 and TRBJ2-3; D may be TRBD2 (5 bases). Germline CDR1 reads LNHNV; CDR2 reads YYDKDF (reference sequence). V shed 3 bases and J shed 2 bases, with 15 bases lying between them. CDR3 length equals 16 residues.

This clonotype occurred many times. This chain links TRBV19 with TRBJ1-5; 7 nucleotides match TRBD1. J lost 5 bases, V lost 9 bases, and 7 bases had no gene match. This CDR3 comprises 13 residues. Germline V gene lookup returns CDR1 LNHDA and CDR2 SQIVND (reference sequence). CDR3 nucleotides: TGTGCCAGCGGGGATACAGGGGATCAGCCCCAGCATTTT. This translates into CASGDTGDQPQHF.

This clonotype was counted ten times or more. The chain has TRBV20-1 and TRBJ1-2; TRBD1 aligns across 10 bases. The CDR3 runs to 14 residues. The V segment lost 6 bases and the J segment 4 bases; nucleotides outside the gene matches: 8. Per germline, CDR1 DFQATT and CDR2 SNEGSKA (reference sequence). The CDR3 bases are TGCAGTGCAAGGACAGGGGGACCCGGCTATGGCTACACCTTC. This sequence encodes CSARTGGPGYGYTF.

This clonotype has a count of ten or more. The chain is built from TRBV5-1 and TRBJ1-1; D is possibly TRBD1 (6 bases). CDR1 SGHRS and CDR2 YFSETQ come from the germline V gene. V lost 3 bases to trimming and J lost 4 bases, with 10 bases between them. The CDR3 runs to 13 residues. Written as DNA, the CDR3 is TGCGCCAGCAGCTGGGAGGACAGCACTGAAGCTTTCTTT. Its protein product is CASSWEDSTEAFF.

This clonotype has at least ten counts. The genes are TRBV7-9 and TRBJ1-4; no firm D call. Germline CDR1 and CDR2: SEHNR and FQNEAQ (reference sequence). Trimming took 1 base from V and 4 from J, leaving 16 bases between them. This CDR3 has 17 amino acids. CDR3 residues: CASSLGTARPFNEKLFF. DNA of the CDR3: TGTGCCAGCAGCTTAGGGACTGCCCGGCCCTTTAATGAAAAACTGTTTTTT.

A few counts support this clonotype. The rearrangement joins TRBV3-1 to TRBJ2-7; TRBD2 agrees at 14 bases. Germline lookup yields CDR1 LGHDT and CDR2 YNNKEL (reference sequence). The CDR3 runs 17 residues. Trimming took 0 bases from V and 5 from J; bases not matched to a gene: 6. The CDR3 DNA reads TGTGCCAGCAGCCAAGATACGGGGACTAGCGGGAGAAACGAGCAGTACTTC. Translated: CASSQDTGTSGRNEQYF.

This clonotype was seen ten or more times. The chain recombines TRBV24-1 with TRBJ1-5, with no clear D. This CDR3 is built from 13 residues. From germline, CDR1 is KGHDR and CDR2 SFDVKD. Deletions cut 5 bases from V and 3 bases from J, with 7 bases between. The CDR3 region has the DNA TGTGCCACCAGTGGGAACTTCAATCAGCCCCAGCATTTT. It codes for CATSGNFNQPQHF.

This clonotype was observed at least ten times. Its ends do not fully match the called genes, so a read error is possible. The chain is built from TRBV4-1 and TRBJ2-3; no firm D call. The CDR3 is 14 amino acids. Germline V lookup: CDR1 MGHRA, CDR2 YSYEKL. For the CDR3, the DNA is TGTGCCAGCAGCCCTACACTGAGCACAGATACGCAGTATTTT. Translating gives CASSPTLSTDTQYF.

The CDR3, as DNA: TGTGCCAGCAGTGAAATTATCAGCGGGAGGTTAGAGACCCAGTACTTC. This codes for CASSEIISGRLETQYF. V usage is TRBV6-1 and J usage is TRBJ2-5, with TRBD2 matching over 9 bases. V lost 2 bases, J lost 4 bases, and 8 bases stayed unmatched. The length of the CDR3 is 16 residues. Germline-derived CDR1 and CDR2 are MNHNS and SASEGT.

This clonotype was observed a few times. CDR3 in amino acids: CASSISPLGSYNEQFF. CDR3 nucleotides: TGTGCCAGCAGTATCAGCCCTTTAGGTTCCTACAATGAGCAGTTCTTC. The rearrangement joins TRBV6-1 to TRBJ2-1; D not resolved. This CDR3 comprises 16 residues. V was cut by 5 bases and J by 1 base, with 15 bases left in between. The germline CDR1 and CDR2 sequences are MNHNS and SASEGT.

There are a few counts of this clonotype. The J gene is TRBJ2-1, the V gene TRBV19; TRBD2 agrees at 7 bases. CDR3 size: 17 residues. V shed 4 bases, J shed 7 bases, and the junction held 16 bases outside the gene matches. The V gene's germline CDR1 is LNHDA and CDR2 SQIVND (reference sequence). In DNA form, the CDR3 reads TGTGCCAGTAGTACCCTCGCGGTGGCGGGAGTCAGTAATGAGCAGTTCTTC. Translating it yields CASSTLAVAGVSNEQFF.

With regard to this clonotype: It may be a read error: a sequence one base away is much more abundant. CDR3 bases: TGCAGTGCTAGAGATGAAGGCGAGGAACTTAGGATGGAAGCTTTCTTT. It yields the protein CSARDEGEELRMEAFF. The chain joins TRBV20-1 to TRBJ1-1; D gene unclear. The CDR3 totals 16 residues. Germline lookup yields CDR1 DFQATT and CDR2 SNEGSKA (reference sequence). Trimming stripped 0 bases from V and 8 bases from J, with 22 bases between.